These T cell receptor beta chains were read from a single sample in a study of OX40 agonist ivuxolimab in advanced cancers. Data came from immunoSEQ multiplex PCR; TCRdb stores just in-frame clones and leaves some out. The repertoire has just over 90,000 clones, 91% of them found once; the top ten carry 0.81%. The sequences come from CD4+ or CD8+ T cells sorted from blood, collected in a trial of the OX40 agonist ivuxolimab. The source is an adult with an advanced solid tumor such as melanoma, head and neck, liver or kidney cancer. Each CDR3 is given with its conserved first and last residue.

v_call	j_call	cdr3_aa
TRBV9	TRBJ1-1	CASSVGGGVDPEAFF
TRBV4-2	TRBJ2-3	CASSEDSSGFAQYF
TRBV5-8	TRBJ1-2	CASSVTKGANGYTF
TRBV7-2	TRBJ2-1	CASSFTGQGSAVNEQFF
TRBV2	TRBJ2-7	CASSDFSGYEQYF
TRBV28	TRBJ2-7	CASTLGGDYEQYF
TRBV19	TRBJ2-3	CASSNPRVQGFGTDTQYF
TRBV5-1	TRBJ1-2	CASSREYYGYTF
TRBV19	TRBJ1-5	CASSIRGLPQHF
TRBV7-2	TRBJ2-5	CASSKIGTPIKQETQYF
TRBV7-6	TRBJ2-5	CASSFQGVQETQYF
TRBV7-2	TRBJ1-2	CASSPGRGRGGYTF
TRBV2	TRBJ2-7	CASSEGRGTYEQYF
TRBV10-2	TRBJ1-2	CASSESYLGQILTEGYTF
TRBV6-5	TRBJ2-7	CASSFRDSYEQYF
TRBV2	TRBJ2-2	CASSEVQGLAEKRFTGELFF
TRBV7-2	TRBJ2-5	CASSPQTSGAARETQYF
TRBV11-3	TRBJ2-7	CASSLVDRANEQYF